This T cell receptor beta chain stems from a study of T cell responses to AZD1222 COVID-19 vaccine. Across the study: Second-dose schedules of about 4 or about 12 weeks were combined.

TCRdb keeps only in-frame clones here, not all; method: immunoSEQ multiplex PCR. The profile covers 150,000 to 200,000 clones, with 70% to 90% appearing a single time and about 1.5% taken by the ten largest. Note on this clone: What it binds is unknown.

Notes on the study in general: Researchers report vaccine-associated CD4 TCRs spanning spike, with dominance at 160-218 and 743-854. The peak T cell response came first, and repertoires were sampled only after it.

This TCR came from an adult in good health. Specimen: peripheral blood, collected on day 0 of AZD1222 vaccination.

The CDR3 DNA follows: TGTGCCAGCAGCTTGGCTAGCGGGGGGACGACAGATACGCAGTATTTT. Translation gives CASSLASGGTTDTQYF. The V call is TRBV5-4, the J call TRBJ2-3, with 11 positions matching TRBD2. The CDR3 runs 16 residues. V shed 0 bases and J 3 bases; nucleotides not matched to a gene: 3. Germline V gives CDR1 SGHNT, CDR2 YYREEE (reference sequence).